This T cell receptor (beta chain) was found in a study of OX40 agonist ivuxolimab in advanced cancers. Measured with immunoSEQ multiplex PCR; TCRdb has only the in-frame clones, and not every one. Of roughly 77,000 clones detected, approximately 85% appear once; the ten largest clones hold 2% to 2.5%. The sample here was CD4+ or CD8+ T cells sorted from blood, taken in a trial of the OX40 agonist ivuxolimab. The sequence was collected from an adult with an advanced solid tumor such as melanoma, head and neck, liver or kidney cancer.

The DNA of the CDR3 is TGCGCCAGCAGCCAAGTTCGGGGGGCAGGCACTGAAGCTTTCTTT. Amino acids: CASSQVRGAGTEAFF. The genes are TRBV4-3 and TRBJ1-1, with a possible D match to TRBD1 (6 bases). The V gene lost 1 base and the J gene lost 4 bases, with 13 bases spanning the gap. The CDR3 runs 15 residues. From germline, CDR1 is LGHNA and CDR2 YSLEER.